This T cell receptor (beta chain) was profiled in a study of T cell repertoires in cytomegalovirus infection. The germline V gene encodes CDR1 SGHTA and CDR2 FQGTGA. Germline trimming cut 4 bases from V and 1 base from J; bases unmatched to any gene: 8. This CDR3 region has 18 residues. TCRdb used MiXCR to reprocess the reads, holding one entry per CDR3 protein. The sample holds under 600,000 distinct CDR3 sequences, 15% to 20% seen once. This clonotype was found many times. Sample: CD8+ T cells from PBMCs. J is TRBJ2-6 and V is TRBV7-3; 9 nucleotides match TRBD1. The source is a human donor in good health (CMV status not recorded). Some clones in this sample may be carry-over from other donors' samples. The CDR3 nucleotides are TGTGCCAGCAGCTCACCACGGGACAGGGTATCTGGGGCCAACGTCCTGACTTTC. It codes for CASSSPRDRVSGANVLTF.